This T cell receptor beta chain was captured by sequencing in a study of blood T cell repertoires in COVID-19 (dated by TCRdb to the early 2020s). Regarding the research as a whole: Collaborator samples came from the United States, Italy and Spain and covered acute and convalescent phases of COVID-19. Samples came from the ongoing ImmuneRACE study (first 160 participants) plus 1,254 subjects from 6 global collaborators. HLA class I and class II types, where available, came from metadata supplied by the sample provider rather than from assay-based typing. The prospective study material was composed of cDNA or gDNA derived from T cells, B-cell-depleted T cells, or PBMCs. The dataset comprised deeply sampled blood TCRbeta repertoires from subjects exposed to, actively infected with, or recovered from COVID-19. A freely available public database, intended as a resource for researchers studying the immune response to SARS-CoV-2, is where the repertoires were released. Sample metadata almost always included a de-identified subject ID, COVID-19 status, age in years and sex.

Collaborating institutions collected whole blood in K2EDTA tubes following their own protocols. Collaborator samples were shipped for TCRbeta analysis as frozen whole blood, isolated PBMCs, or DNA extracted from either sample type. TCRbeta CDR3 regions were amplified from genomic DNA by means of the immunoSEQ Assay, a bias-controlled multiplex PCR. As for the original processing: The number of nucleated cells in each sample was estimated from the amplification of reference gene primers within the assay. To quantify the absolute abundance of each unique TCRbeta CDR3 rearrangement, sequence reads were collapsed and filtered. For each sample, productive Simpson clonality was calculated as the square root of Simpson's diversity index over productive rearrangements. TCRdb retrieved this table from immuneACCESS and kept in-frame rearrangements only. Not all clones are present; in checked studies, unresolved V genes account for under half, and no reason is known for the remainder. V, J and clone size are taken as reported in that table, and D and trimming were inferred from the DNA itself. This sample holds around 200,000 clones; around nine tenths were observed only once. The ten largest make up about 2.5% of the sample.

The full study reports these points: How much clinical and demographic metadata was included differed by source and by participant, and the metadata was provided uncurated.

The CDR3 covers 16 residues, taking in both the cysteine and the phenylalanine. Only the CDR3 DNA is retained, 48 bases long and in frame from the first base. The germline ends are 17 bases apart after V is trimmed by 4 bases and J by 1 base. CDR1 and CDR2, looked up from the germline V gene (reference sequence), are SEHNR and FQNEAQ. Worth noting for this clone: No cognate antigen has been identified for it. Qualities for individual bases were not recorded, and no much larger clone is one base off.

The V and J genes are TRBV7-9 and TRBJ2-7, with the D gene not confidently named. This TCR derives from a man aged 40-49 years with active or convalescent COVID-19. The sample comprised peripheral blood. The CDR3 protein: CASSSSLETGSYEQYF. Here is the DNA: TGTGCCAGCAGCTCCTCCCTGGAGACGGGTTCCTACGAGCAGTACTTC.